What follows are 27 T cell receptor beta chains derived from one specimen sequenced in a study of cytomegalovirus exposure and HLA in healthy donors. 13 Jbeta primers and 60 Vbeta primers were used for the PCR. Assay: immunoSEQ multiplex PCR; the TCRdb copy retains only in-frame clones and omits some. The sample shows about 160,000 clones, roughly 80% of them seen only once. The specimen sequenced was PBMCs. These receptors were obtained from a male donor in good health and CMV-seronegative.

The V gene is TRBV18, the J gene TRBJ1-2; TRBD1 might be the D (6 bases). Germline CDR1 KGHSH, CDR2 LQKENI. The germline V and J ends were trimmed by 3 bases and 0 bases, with 11 bases remaining between them. The CDR3 extends over 15 amino acids. CDR3 sequence reads: CASSPAGAPNYGYTF. For the CDR3, the DNA is TGTGCCAGCTCACCGGCAGGGGCGCCTAACTATGGCTACACCTTC.

This clone is a singleton in its sample. Here the CDR3 DNA reads TGTGCCAGCAGTGAAACGGCAGGGTGGTTCACAGATACGCAGTATTTT. Protein sequence: CASSETAGWFTDTQYF. The chain links TRBV25-1 to TRBJ2-3, with a tentative D call TRBD1 (5 bases). This CDR3 contains 16 residues. Per the germline V gene, CDR1 is MGHDK and CDR2 is SYGVNS. Trimming took off 2 bases at V and 2 bases at J, with 14 bases between the two ends.

V and J are TRBV27 and TRBJ2-2; D is ambiguous. The CDR3 length is 15 residues. The germline V and J ends were trimmed by 7 bases and 2 bases, with 14 bases remaining between them. Per the germline V gene, CDR1 is MNHEY and CDR2 is SMNVEV (reference sequence). The CDR3 DNA follows: TGTGCCAGCATGCGTCGAGACATCAACACCGGGGAGCTGTTTTTT. Translating gives CASMRRDINTGELFF.

The chain recombines TRBV28 with TRBJ1-2, with TRBD1 matching 8 bases. The germline V gene encodes CDR1 MDHEN and CDR2 SYDVKM. The CDR3 covers 12 residues. V shed 5 bases and J 11 bases; nucleotides not matched to a gene: 7. CDR3 sequence: CASSLTTGGYTF. For the CDR3, the DNA is TGTGCCAGCAGTCTAACTACAGGGGGTTACACCTTC.

This chain links TRBV25-1 with TRBJ1-4; 8 bases match TRBD1. The CDR3 has 14 amino acids. Losses at the gene ends were 5 bases for V and 6 bases for J; bases not matched to a gene: 5. In germline, CDR1 is MGHDK, CDR2 SYGVNS. The chain's CDR3 is CASSLQGAHEKLFF. In DNA, the CDR3 is TGTGCCAGCAGTCTTCAGGGGGCGCATGAAAAACTGTTTTTT. The variable domain in full, completed from reference TRBV25-1 and TRBJ1-4, reads EADIYQTPRYLVIGTGKKITLECSQTMGHDKMYWYQQDPGMELHLIHYSYGVNSTEKGDLSSESTVSRIRTEHFPLTLESARPSHTSQYLCASSLQGAHEKLFFGSGTQLSVL.

V is TRBV10-3 and J is TRBJ2-5, with TRBD2 as a possible D gene (5 bases). The DNA end lines up better with TRBJ2-7; the J call may be wrong. The CDR3 covers 13 residues. Germline loops: CDR1 ENHRY, CDR2 SYGVKD. CDR3 sequence (DNA): TGTGCCACGCAATCCGGGGAATCCTACGAGCAGTACTTC. Translated, it gives CATQSGESYEQYF.

The chain is built from TRBV7-2 and TRBJ1-6; no definite D call. The V gene's germline CDR1 is SGHTA and CDR2 FQGNSA. The length of the CDR3 is 15 residues. The ends were cut back, 5 bases at V and 7 bases at J, with 15 bases in the middle. The CDR3 bases are TGTGCCAGCAGCCGTGTAGCCACAACCAATTCACCCCTCCACTTT. Translating gives CASSRVATTNSPLHF.

The gene calls are TRBV10-1 and TRBJ1-1, with 7 nucleotides matching TRBD1. Trimming at V came to 0 bases and at J to 8 bases, leaving 6 bases not matched to a gene. The CDR3 runs 14 residues. The germline V gene encodes CDR1 WNHNN and CDR2 SYGVQD (reference sequence). The CDR3 loop reads CASSESKGGREAFF. Written as DNA, the CDR3 is TGCGCCAGCAGTGAGTCGAAAGGGGGCAGAGAAGCTTTCTTT.

The chain has TRBV30 and TRBJ2-7; D is possibly TRBD1 (6 bases). Trimming took 4 bases from V and 7 from J, leaving 17 bases between them. Germline CDR1 is GTSNPN and CDR2 is SVGIG (reference sequence). This CDR3 has 13 amino acids. DNA for the CDR3: TGTGCCTGGAAAACGGGACACCTCGGTGAGCAGTACTTC. This encodes CAWKTGHLGEQYF.

The rearrangement uses TRBV6-5 and TRBJ2-5, with 8 bases matching TRBD1. With the DNA end fitting TRBJ2-7 better, the J assignment may be wrong. Germline CDR1 and CDR2: MNHEY and SVGAGI. This CDR3 is 13 amino acids long. The CDR3 loop reads CASGWTGSNEQYF. The DNA of the CDR3 is TGTGCCAGCGGATGGACAGGGAGCAACGAGCAGTACTTC.

A few counts support this clone. This chain connects TRBV20-1 to TRBJ2-4; D might be TRBD2 (5 bases). This CDR3 comprises 11 residues. CDR1 DFQATT and CDR2 SNEGSKA come from the germline V gene (reference sequence). Trimming cost V 3 bases and J 10 bases, with 10 bases left between them. CDR3 sequence (DNA): TGCAGTGCTAGCGGAGGACCAATTCAGTACTTC. Protein sequence: CSASGGPIQYF.

This rearrangement joins TRBV5-1 to TRBJ2-3, with 11 bases identical to TRBD2. CDR1 is SGHRS, CDR2 YFSETQ, per germline. V lost 0 bases and J lost 6; bases outside the gene matches: 3. CDR3 length: 15 amino acids. The CDR3 spells CASSLVAGGLDTQYF. The CDR3 coding sequence is TGCGCCAGCAGCTTGGTAGCGGGAGGGCTGGATACGCAGTATTTT.

The genes are TRBV4-1 and TRBJ2-3, with 9 bases matching TRBD2. Losses at the gene ends were 4 bases for V and 1 base for J; bases not matched to a gene: 3. This CDR3 has 15 residues. The V gene's germline CDR1 is MGHRA and CDR2 YSYEKL. The CDR3 coding sequence is TGCGCCAGCAGCCGTTGGACTAGCGGCACAGATACGCAGTATTTT. Its translation is CASSRWTSGTDTQYF.

The chain joins TRBV2 to TRBJ1-5; D perhaps matches TRBD1 (5 bases). In germline, CDR1 is SNHLY, CDR2 FYNNEI. Trimming stripped 4 bases from V and 9 bases from J, with 16 bases between. CDR3 length equals 14 residues. The CDR3 DNA reads as TGTGCCAGCAGTGTCTTGGCAGGGCCTGGGCCCCAGCATTTT. Protein: CASSVLAGPGPQHF. The full variable domain, with the rest looked up from reference TRBV2 and TRBJ1-5, is EPEVTQTPSHQVTQMGQEVILRCVPISNHLYFYWYRQILGQKVEFLVSFYNNEISEKSEIFDDQFSVERPDGSNFTLKIRSTKLEDSAMYFCASSVLAGPGPQHFGDGTRLSIL.

This clone has a handful of counts. The V gene is TRBV5-6, the J gene TRBJ1-3; TRBD1 might be the D (5 bases). Germline V gene sequence: CDR1 SGHDT, CDR2 YYEEEE. This CDR3 has 14 amino acids. V gave up 0 bases and J gave up 6 bases, with 10 bases separating them. The CDR3 nucleotides read TGTGCCAGCAGCTTGGGTAGGGACTTAAACACCATATATTTT. Its translation: CASSLGRDLNTIYF.

This chain connects TRBV7-9 to TRBJ2-3; 9 positions agree with TRBD2. The CDR3 runs 16 residues. Germline CDR1 reads SEHNR; CDR2 reads FQNEAQ (reference sequence). V was pared by 1 base and J by 3 bases, with 5 bases of the junction left unmatched. The CDR3 here is CASSLEGLALTDTQYF. CDR3 coding DNA: TGTGCCAGCAGCTTAGAGGGACTAGCTTTAACAGATACGCAGTATTTT.

This chain joins TRBV28 and TRBJ2-1; 11 nucleotides agree with TRBD1. Trimming at V came to 1 base and at J to 7 bases, leaving 3 bases not matched to a gene. The germline V gene encodes CDR1 MDHEN and CDR2 SYDVKM. The CDR3 is made up of 15 amino acids. The CDR3 loop is CASSLSGQGANEQFF. CDR3 bases: TGTGCCAGCAGTTTATCTGGACAGGGGGCAAATGAGCAGTTCTTC.

The rearrangement links TRBV4-1 to TRBJ2-1; 16 nucleotides line up with TRBD2. V lost 2 bases, J lost 6 bases, and 7 bases stayed unmatched. The CDR3 has 18 amino acids. Germline V gene data show CDR1 as MGHRA and CDR2 as YSYEKL. CDR3 coding DNA: TGCGCCAGCAGCCAATCCCCCGGGACTAGCGGGGGGGTCAATGAGCAGTTCTTC. Translated: CASSQSPGTSGGVNEQFF.

This chain joins TRBV4-2 and TRBJ2-2; unclear D gene. The CDR3 totals 12 residues. V lost 3 bases and J 7 bases, leaving 6 bases between the germline ends. Germline V gene data show CDR1 as LGHNA and CDR2 as YNFKEQ. CDR3 region: CASSQRIGELFF. The DNA for the CDR3 is TGTGCCAGCAGCCAGCGTATCGGGGAGCTGTTTTTT.

This clone appeared many times. The rearrangement uses TRBV5-1 and TRBJ1-2, with TRBD1 matching 8 bases. The CDR3 loop spans 15 amino acids. Germline-derived CDR1 and CDR2 are SGHRS and YFSETQ. The ends lost 4 bases at V and 3 bases at J; junction bases unmatched: 8. The CDR3 nucleotides read TGCGCCAGCAGCCCAGCACCGGGACAGGACTATGGCTACACCTTC. This translates into CASSPAPGQDYGYTF.

The chain recombines TRBV15 with TRBJ2-2; D is unclear. The CDR3 contains 12 residues. Germline V gene lookup returns CDR1 LNHNV and CDR2 YYDKDF (reference sequence). V was shortened by 3 bases and J by 7 bases, with 6 bases between the two germline ends. The CDR3 reads CATSSAFGELFF. Here the CDR3 DNA reads TGTGCCACCAGCAGCGCGTTCGGGGAGCTGTTTTTT.

The chain recombines TRBV19 with TRBJ2-4; 7 bases align to TRBD1. The germline gives CDR1 LNHDA, CDR2 SQIVND (reference sequence). V was pared by 5 bases and J by 6 bases, with 4 bases of the junction left unmatched. There are 13 residues in the CDR3. CDR3 sequence (DNA): TGTGCCAGTAGTGTGGACAGGATAAACATTCAGTACTTC. Translating it yields CASSVDRINIQYF.

The CDR3 spells CASSLDRGHEQYF. CDR3 coding DNA: TGTGCCAGCAGCTTAGACAGGGGTCACGAGCAGTACTTC. V is TRBV7-7 and J is TRBJ2-7; TRBD1 agrees at 7 bases. Germline trimming cut 1 base from V and 5 bases from J; bases unmatched to any gene: 2. Germline CDR1 reads SSHAT; CDR2 reads FNYEAQ (reference sequence). The CDR3 is made up of 13 amino acids.

In DNA, the CDR3 is TGTGCCAGCAGCTTAGGACTACCGGGACAGGGACACGAGCAGTACTTC. Its translation: CASSLGLPGQGHEQYF. This chain links TRBV13 with TRBJ2-5; TRBD1 matches at 9 bases. TRBJ2-7 matches the DNA end more closely, so the J call is doubtful. In germline, CDR1 is PRHDT, CDR2 FYEKMQ (reference sequence). This CDR3 has 16 amino acids.

J is TRBJ2-7 and V is TRBV15; D remains unclear. V was clipped by 2 bases and J by 4 bases, with 6 bases between them. CDR3 size: 12 residues. The germline gives CDR1 LNHNV, CDR2 YYDKDF (reference sequence). The CDR3 DNA reads TGTGCCACCAGCAGAACGCGGTACGAGCAGTACTTC. This translates into CATSRTRYEQYF.

This sequence joins TRBV5-6 and TRBJ2-4; tentative D call: TRBD1 (5 bases). Germline V gene lookup returns CDR1 SGHDT and CDR2 YYEEEE. V was trimmed by 2 bases and J by 2 bases, leaving 11 bases between them. CDR3 length: 15 amino acids. The chain's CDR3 is CASSFSRTSKNIQYF. The CDR3 nucleotides are TGTGCCAGCAGCTTTTCCCGGACATCCAAAAACATTCAGTACTTC.

This sequence joins TRBV6-1 and TRBJ1-2; TRBD1 matches at 8 bases. CDR1 is MNHNS, CDR2 SASEGT, per germline. The CDR3 sequence is 14 residues long. V dropped 2 bases and J dropped 3; count of bases not matched to a gene: 2. In DNA form, the CDR3 reads TGTGCCAGCAGTGAACCAGGGGGCGACTATGGCTACACCTTC. Translating it yields CASSEPGGDYGYTF.